The T cell receptor (beta chain) under discussion was sequenced for a study of long-term antiretroviral therapy in people with HIV. The CDR3 length is 14 residues. Per germline, CDR1 SGHDT and CDR2 YYEEEE. The V end was cut by 4 bases, the J end by 0 bases, with 10 bases between. Runs used v3.0 of the immunoSEQ assay and were done at survey level. Some clones are missing from TCRdb's copy, which holds only in-frame ones; the method was immunoSEQ multiplex PCR. The sample has approximately 24,000 clones, 85% to 95% seen once. This sequence originates from a woman aged 45-65 years with HIV. The sequencing here drew on unsorted PBMCs, taken about 4.7 years after starting antiretroviral therapy. The V gene is TRBV5-6, the J gene TRBJ1-1, with D tentatively TRBD1 (5 bases). DNA of the CDR3: TGTGCCAGCAGCGAAGGGACGGTGAACACTGAAGCTTTCTTT. The encoded protein is CASSEGTVNTEAFF.